The T cell receptor beta chain under discussion was sequenced for a study of cytomegalovirus exposure and HLA in healthy donors. Regarding donors, all were healthy bone marrow donors. The PCR had 60 Vbeta and 13 Jbeta primers. The method was immunoSEQ multiplex PCR; TCRdb's version includes in-frame clones alone and lacks a portion of them. The repertoire has 130,000 to 150,000 clones, about three quarters of them found once; the top ten carry roughly 0.68%. Study-level points and caveats: Usually a TCR sequence was rare, but some public TCRs were found in many donors. As a later analysis showed, several of the most significant clusters appeared to be linked to common viral pathogens. The availability of immune exposure information extended only to CMV serostatus.

Concerning this clone itself: Its antigen is not known.

The CDR3 contains 13 residues. V and J are TRBV21-1 and TRBJ2-7; TRBD2 is the table's D call, not checked against the DNA. TRBV21-1 is designated a pseudogene. This TCR came from a male donor in good health and CMV-seronegative. Specimen: PBMCs. The CDR3, as DNA: TGTGCCAGCAGCAAAGGGTACCGCGGGGAGCAGTACTTC. The encoded protein is CASSKGYRGEQYF.